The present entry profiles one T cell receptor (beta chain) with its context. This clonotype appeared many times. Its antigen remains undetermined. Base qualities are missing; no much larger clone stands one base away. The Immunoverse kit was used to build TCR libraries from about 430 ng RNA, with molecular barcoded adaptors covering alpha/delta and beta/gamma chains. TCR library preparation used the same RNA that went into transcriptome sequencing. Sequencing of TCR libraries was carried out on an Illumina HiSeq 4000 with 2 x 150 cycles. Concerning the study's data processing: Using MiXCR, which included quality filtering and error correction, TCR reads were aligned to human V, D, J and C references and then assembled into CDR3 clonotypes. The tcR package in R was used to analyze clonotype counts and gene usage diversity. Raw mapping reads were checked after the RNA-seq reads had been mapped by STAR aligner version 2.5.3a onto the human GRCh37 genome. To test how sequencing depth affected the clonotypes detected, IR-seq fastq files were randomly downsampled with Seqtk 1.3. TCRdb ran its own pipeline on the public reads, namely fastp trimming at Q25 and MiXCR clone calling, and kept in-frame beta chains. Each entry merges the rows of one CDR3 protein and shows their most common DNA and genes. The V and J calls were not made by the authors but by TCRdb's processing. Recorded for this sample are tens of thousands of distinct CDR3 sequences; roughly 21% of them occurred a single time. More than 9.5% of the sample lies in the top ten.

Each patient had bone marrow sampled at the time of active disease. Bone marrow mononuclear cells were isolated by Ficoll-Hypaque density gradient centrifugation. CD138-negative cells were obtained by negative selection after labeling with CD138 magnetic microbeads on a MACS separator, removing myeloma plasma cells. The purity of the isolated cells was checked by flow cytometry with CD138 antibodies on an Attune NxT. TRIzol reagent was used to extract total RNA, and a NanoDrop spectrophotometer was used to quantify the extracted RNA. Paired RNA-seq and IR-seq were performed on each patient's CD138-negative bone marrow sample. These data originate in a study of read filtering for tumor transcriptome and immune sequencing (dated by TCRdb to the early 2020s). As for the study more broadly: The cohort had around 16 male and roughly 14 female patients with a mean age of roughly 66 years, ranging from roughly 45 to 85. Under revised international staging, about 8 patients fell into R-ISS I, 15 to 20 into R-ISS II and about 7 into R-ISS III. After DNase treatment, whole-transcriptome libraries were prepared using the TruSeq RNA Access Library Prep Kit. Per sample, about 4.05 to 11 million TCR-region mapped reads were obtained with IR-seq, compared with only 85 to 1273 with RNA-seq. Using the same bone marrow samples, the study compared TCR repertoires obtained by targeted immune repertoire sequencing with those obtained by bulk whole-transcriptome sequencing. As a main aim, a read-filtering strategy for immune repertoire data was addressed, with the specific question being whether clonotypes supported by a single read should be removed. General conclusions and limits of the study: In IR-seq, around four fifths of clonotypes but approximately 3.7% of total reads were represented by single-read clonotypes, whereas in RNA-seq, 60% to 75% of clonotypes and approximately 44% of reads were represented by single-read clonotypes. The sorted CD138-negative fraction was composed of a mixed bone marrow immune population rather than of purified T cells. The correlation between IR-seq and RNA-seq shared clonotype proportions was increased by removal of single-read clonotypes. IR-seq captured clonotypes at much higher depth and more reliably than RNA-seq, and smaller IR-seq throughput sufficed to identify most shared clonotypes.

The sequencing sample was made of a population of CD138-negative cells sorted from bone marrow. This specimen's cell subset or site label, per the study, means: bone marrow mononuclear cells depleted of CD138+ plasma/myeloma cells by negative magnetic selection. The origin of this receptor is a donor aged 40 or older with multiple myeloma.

The nucleotides read TGCAGCCCCTGTCCGGGGACGGGAGATACGCAGTATTTT. This gives the protein CSPCPGTGDTQYF. Recombination joined TRBV29-1 with TRBJ2-3; the D segment is perhaps TRBD1 or TRBD2, each sharing 5 matched bases. The germline V gene gives CDR1 as SQVTM and CDR2 as ANQGSEA. The CDR3 sequence holds 13 residues, the cysteine and phenylalanine included. Kept here is only the CDR3 DNA, which spans 39 bases and is read in frame from base 1. A distance of 17 bases separates the germline ends of V and J, which lose 8 bases and 5 bases respectively.